A selection of T cell receptor beta chains follows, all from one sample in a study of OX40 agonist ivuxolimab in advanced cancers. Profiled with immunoSEQ multiplex PCR; TCRdb holds only in-frame clones, not every one. The data hold some 45,000 clones, with approximately 83% observed a single time. The sample was CD4+ or CD8+ T cells sorted from blood, taken in a trial of the OX40 agonist ivuxolimab. These receptors all stem from an adult with an advanced solid tumor such as melanoma, head and neck, liver or kidney cancer. Both conserved end residues are part of each CDR3. The order of the fields is D gene, clone size, V gene, J gene, CDR3 protein, CDR3 DNA. D genes are given only for firm matches. Only some rows state a clone size, as once, few, many or a class for expanded clones.

>-|-|TRBV2|TRBJ1-4
CASQRGVGEKLFF
TGTGCCAGCCAGAGGGGAGTCGGGGAAAAACTGTTTTTT
>-|once|TRBV5-6|TRBJ2-1
CASSVPVAISSYNEQFF
TGTGCCAGCAGCGTGCCCGTAGCGATCAGCTCCTACAATGAGCAGTTCTTC
>-|once|TRBV18|TRBJ2-7
CASSPGRDSYEQYF
TGTGCCAGCTCACCAGGGCGGGACTCCTACGAGCAGTACTTC
>-|-|TRBV7-6|TRBJ2-5
CASSLGPGETQYF
TGTGCCAGCAGCCTCGGCCCAGGAGAGACCCAGTACTTC
>-|-|TRBV5-8|TRBJ2-3
CASGVSTDTQYF
TGTGCCAGCGGTGTCAGCACAGATACGCAGTATTTT
>-|once|TRBV5-4|TRBJ1-3
CASSLGSSGNTIYF
TGTGCCAGCAGCTTGGGAAGCTCTGGAAACACCATATATTTT
>-|-|TRBV7-9|TRBJ1-6
CASSLEANSPLHF
TGTGCCAGCAGCTTAGAGGCGAATTCACCCCTCCACTTT
>TRBD1|-|TRBV19|TRBJ2-4
CASCTGQGVNIQYF
TGTGCCAGCTGTACGGGACAGGGAGTGAACATTCAGTACTTC
>TRBD2|-|TRBV5-4|TRBJ2-1
CASSEPGLAGENEQFF
TGTGCCAGCAGCGAACCGGGACTAGCGGGGGAGAATGAGCAGTTCTTC
>-|-|TRBV5-1|TRBJ2-3
CASSLSGTDTQYF
TGCGCCAGCAGCCTCTCCGGGACAGATACGCAGTATTTT
>-|-|TRBV11-3|TRBJ2-7
CASRSTREQYF
TGTGCCAGCAGATCGACTCGGGAGCAGTACTTC
>TRBD1|-|TRBV5-1|TRBJ1-6
CASSDRTGTNSPLHF
TGCGCCAGCAGCGATCGGACAGGGACAAATTCACCCCTCCACTTT
>TRBD1|once|TRBV7-9|TRBJ1-2
CASSQDRANYGYTF
TGTGCCAGCAGCCAGGACAGGGCGAACTATGGCTACACCTTC
>TRBD1|-|TRBV2|TRBJ2-5
CASSELGPGTADGGEQYF
TGTGCCAGCAGCGAATTGGGCCCCGGGACAGCCGACGGCGGAGAGCAGTACTTC
>TRBD1|-|TRBV10-3|TRBJ1-1
CATLGQGGSTEAFF
TGTGCCACCCTAGGACAGGGAGGAAGTACTGAAGCTTTCTTT
>-|few|TRBV11-2|TRBJ1-2
CASSSIRDHGYTF
TGTGCCAGCAGCTCCATAAGAGATCATGGCTACACCTTC
>-|once|TRBV6-6|TRBJ2-2
CASSYFTGQGTGELFF
TGTGCCAGCAGTTACTTTACGGGGCAGGGGACCGGGGAGCTGTTTTTT
>-|once|TRBV5-1|TRBJ1-6
CASSLAGQDNSPLHF
TGCGCCAGCAGCTTGGCGGGACAAGATAATTCACCCCTCCACTTT
>TRBD2|-|TRBV27|TRBJ2-1
CASSKLAGAYNEQFF
TGTGCCAGCAGTAAACTAGCGGGAGCCTACAATGAGCAGTTCTTC
>-|few|TRBV10-3|TRBJ2-2
CAISEFVSGELFF
TGTGCCATCAGTGAGTTTGTGTCCGGGGAGCTGTTTTTT
>-|once|TRBV5-1|TRBJ2-5
CASSLGDQRQETQYF
TGCGCCAGCAGCTTGGGTGATCAGAGACAAGAGACCCAGTACTTC
>-|once|TRBV7-7|TRBJ2-5
CASRDGGQETQYF
TGTGCTAGCAGAGACGGGGGCCAAGAGACCCAGTACTTC
>TRBD2|-|TRBV11-2|TRBJ2-2
CASSLVSWTSGSGELFF
TGTGCCAGCAGCTTAGTTAGCTGGACTAGCGGGTCCGGGGAGCTGTTTTTT
>-|-|TRBV4-2|TRBJ1-2
CASSLEGRDGDGYTF
TGTGCCAGCAGCTTGGAGGGTCGCGATGGTGATGGCTACACCTTC